Listed below are T cell receptor beta chains from one sample, sequenced in a study of blood T cell repertoires in COVID-19. Assay: immunoSEQ multiplex PCR; the TCRdb copy retains only in-frame clones and omits some. The data contain some 72,000 clones, 80% to 90% of them seen just once; the ten biggest clones take up approximately 4.3%. Specimen: peripheral blood. The receptors were gathered from a man aged 45-60 years with active COVID-19. Each CDR3 is given with its conserved first and last residue. The D gene is left open where the match is weak. Clone size, where shown, is once, few, many, or a class for clones that have expanded.

v_gene: TRBV6-4
j_gene: TRBJ2-4
d_gene: TRBD2
abundance: -
CDR3nt: TGTGCCAGCAGTGTAGCGGGGGCGCCGGCGTTAGCCAAAAACATTCAGTACTTC
CDR3aa: CASSVAGAPALAKNIQYF

v_gene: TRBV6-1
j_gene: TRBJ2-7
d_gene: -
abundance: -
CDR3nt: TGTGCCAGCAGTGAAGCGCATTGGACACGTTCCTACGAGCAGTACTTC
CDR3aa: CASSEAHWTRSYEQYF

v_gene: TRBV5-1
j_gene: TRBJ2-5
d_gene: TRBD2
abundance: -
CDR3nt: TGCGCCAGCAGCGGGACTAGCGCACAAGAGACCCAGTACTTC
CDR3aa: CASSGTSAQETQYF

v_gene: TRBV3-1/TRBV3-2
j_gene: TRBJ1-2
d_gene: -
abundance: -
CDR3nt: TGTGCCAGCAGCCCCGGGGGTTATGGCTACACCTTC
CDR3aa: CASSPGGYGYTF

v_gene: TRBV7-9
j_gene: TRBJ1-1
d_gene: -
abundance: -
CDR3nt: TGTGCCAGCAGCTTGGTTAGTACCGAAGCTTTCTTT
CDR3aa: CASSLVSTEAFF

v_gene: TRBV18
j_gene: TRBJ1-2
d_gene: -
abundance: once
CDR3nt: TGTGCCAGCTCACCCCCCTCTAACTATGGCTACACCTTC
CDR3aa: CASSPPSNYGYTF

v_gene: TRBV4-1
j_gene: TRBJ2-5
d_gene: -
abundance: -
CDR3nt: TGCGCCAGCAGCCAAGTTGGTACTCCCGGGGAGACCCAGTACTTC
CDR3aa: CASSQVGTPGETQYF

v_gene: TRBV12-3/TRBV12-4
j_gene: TRBJ2-5
d_gene: -
abundance: -
CDR3nt: TGTGCCAGCAGTTTAGTAACCGGGGAGACCCAGTACTTC
CDR3aa: CASSLVTGETQYF

v_gene: TRBV4-2
j_gene: TRBJ2-3
d_gene: TRBD2
abundance: -
CDR3nt: TGTGCCAGCAGCCAAGTGACTAGCGGGGGGGCAACAGATACGCAGTATTTT
CDR3aa: CASSQVTSGGATDTQYF

v_gene: TRBV28
j_gene: TRBJ1-5
d_gene: TRBD1
abundance: -
CDR3nt: TGTGCCAGCAGTTCCGGACAGGGGAACAATCAGCCCCAGCATTTT
CDR3aa: CASSSGQGNNQPQHF

v_gene: TRBV20-1
j_gene: TRBJ1-4
d_gene: TRBD1
abundance: -
CDR3nt: TGCAGTGCCAGAGATCAGGACAGGAAGTTTTTT
CDR3aa: CSARDQDRKFF

v_gene: TRBV30
j_gene: TRBJ1-1
d_gene: -
abundance: -
CDR3nt: TGTGCCTGGAGCAGACCCGGAGGCACTGAAGCTTTCTTT
CDR3aa: CAWSRPGGTEAFF

v_gene: TRBV18
j_gene: TRBJ2-3
d_gene: -
abundance: -
CDR3nt: TGTGCCAGCTCACCACCGTTTTCCCAGGGATCAGATACGCAGTATTTT
CDR3aa: CASSPPFSQGSDTQYF

v_gene: TRBV5-5
j_gene: TRBJ2-2
d_gene: -
abundance: -
CDR3nt: TGTGCCAGCAGCTTGGCCGGGGGCGGGAGTCAAGGGGAGCTGTTTTTT
CDR3aa: CASSLAGGGSQGELFF

v_gene: TRBV18
j_gene: TRBJ1-6
d_gene: TRBD1
abundance: -
CDR3nt: TGTGCCAGCTCACCAGGGTTGCAGGGGGGTACACCCCTCCACTTT
CDR3aa: CASSPGLQGGTPLHF

v_gene: TRBV27
j_gene: TRBJ2-1
d_gene: -
abundance: -
CDR3nt: TGTGCCAGCAGTTCCGGCAGGTTGCATGAGCAGTTCTTC
CDR3aa: CASSSGRLHEQFF

v_gene: TRBV6-5
j_gene: TRBJ2-7
d_gene: TRBD1
abundance: -
CDR3nt: TGTGCCAGCAGCCTTGGACAGGGGCTCCACGAGCAGTACTTC
CDR3aa: CASSLGQGLHEQYF

v_gene: TRBV6-5
j_gene: TRBJ2-7
d_gene: TRBD1
abundance: -
CDR3nt: TGTGCCAGCAGACCCGGACAGGCCAAAGGTACCGAGCAGTACTTC
CDR3aa: CASRPGQAKGTEQYF

v_gene: TRBV4-1
j_gene: TRBJ2-5
d_gene: -
abundance: -
CDR3nt: TGCGCCAGCAGCCAAGTCCCGGACTCGTACGGGACCCAGTACTTC
CDR3aa: CASSQVPDSYGTQYF

v_gene: TRBV5-4
j_gene: TRBJ2-2
d_gene: -
abundance: -
CDR3nt: TGTGCCAGCAGCCCCAGGGGCGGGAGCGATATCGGGGAGCTGTTTTTT
CDR3aa: CASSPRGGSDIGELFF

v_gene: TRBV6-1
j_gene: TRBJ2-7
d_gene: -
abundance: once
CDR3nt: TGTGCCAGCAGTGAAGCCATTGGTGGCCACGAGCAGTACTTC
CDR3aa: CASSEAIGGHEQYF

v_gene: TRBV4-1
j_gene: TRBJ2-7
d_gene: TRBD1
abundance: -
CDR3nt: TGCGCCAGCAGCCAATCGGTAGGCAGGGGGCGTTACGAGCAGTACTTC
CDR3aa: CASSQSVGRGRYEQYF

v_gene: TRBV6-1
j_gene: TRBJ2-7
d_gene: -
abundance: -
CDR3nt: TGTGCCAGCAGTGAAGCGCTAACAGACCCACGTACCTACGAGCAGTACTTC
CDR3aa: CASSEALTDPRTYEQYF

v_gene: TRBV11-2
j_gene: TRBJ2-7
d_gene: TRBD2
abundance: -
CDR3nt: TGTGCCAGCAGCCTCTGGGGGGCTAGCGGGGGTTACGAGCAGTACTTC
CDR3aa: CASSLWGASGGYEQYF

v_gene: TRBV6-5
j_gene: TRBJ1-5
d_gene: TRBD1
abundance: -
CDR3nt: TGTGCCAGCAGTTCCCCGGACAGGAATCAGCCCCAGCATTTT
CDR3aa: CASSSPDRNQPQHF

v_gene: TRBV6-6
j_gene: TRBJ1-1
d_gene: -
abundance: -
CDR3nt: TGTGCCAGCACATACAGGGTGATGAACACTGAAGCTTTCTTT
CDR3aa: CASTYRVMNTEAFF

v_gene: TRBV21-1
j_gene: TRBJ2-1
d_gene: -
abundance: -
CDR3nt: TGTGCCGGGCGGGGTCTACCAAGCAATGAGCAGTTCTTC
CDR3aa: CAGRGLPSNEQFF

v_gene: TRBV27
j_gene: TRBJ1-1
d_gene: TRBD1
abundance: -
CDR3nt: TGTGCCAGCAGTGCCCTTGACAGGGGGCAGGAGGCTTTCTTT
CDR3aa: CASSALDRGQEAFF

v_gene: TRBV9
j_gene: TRBJ2-7
d_gene: -
abundance: -
CDR3nt: TGTGCCAGCAGCGTAGGAGGCCCAAGCTCCTACGAGCAGTACTTC
CDR3aa: CASSVGGPSSYEQYF

v_gene: TRBV18
j_gene: TRBJ1-5
d_gene: -
abundance: -
CDR3nt: TGTGCCAGCTCACCGGGGCAGGGGAATAGACAGCCCCAGCATTTT
CDR3aa: CASSPGQGNRQPQHF

v_gene: TRBV28
j_gene: TRBJ2-5
d_gene: TRBD1
abundance: -
CDR3nt: TGTGCCAGCAAAACAAGTAAAGGGACAGGGGGAAAAGAGACCCAGTACTTC
CDR3aa: CASKTSKGTGGKETQYF

v_gene: TRBV7-3
j_gene: TRBJ1-6
d_gene: TRBD1
abundance: -
CDR3nt: TGTGCCAGCAGCCGGGACAGTAATTCACCCCTCCACTTT
CDR3aa: CASSRDSNSPLHF

v_gene: TRBV4-3
j_gene: TRBJ2-1
d_gene: TRBD1
abundance: -
CDR3nt: TGCGCCAGCAGCCAAGATTACGGACAGGGGCGGGGGGAGCAGTTCTTC
CDR3aa: CASSQDYGQGRGEQFF

v_gene: TRBV5-1
j_gene: TRBJ2-2
d_gene: -
abundance: -
CDR3nt: TGCGCCAGCAGCTTGGAGACAGCCGGGGAGCTGTTTTTT
CDR3aa: CASSLETAGELFF

v_gene: TRBV4-2
j_gene: TRBJ2-1
d_gene: TRBD2
abundance: -
CDR3nt: TGTGCCAGCAGCCCGGCCAGCGGGAGGGAGCAGTTCTTC
CDR3aa: CASSPASGREQFF

v_gene: TRBV21-1
j_gene: TRBJ2-1
d_gene: -
abundance: -
CDR3nt: TGTGCCAGCCCACAGGGGGACAGGGGGCGGTTTTTCTCCTACAATGAGCAGTTCTTC
CDR3aa: CASPQGDRGRFFSYNEQFF

v_gene: TRBV28
j_gene: TRBJ1-1
d_gene: TRBD1
abundance: -
CDR3nt: TGTGCCAGCAAACAACAGGGGAGAACTGAAGCTTTCTTT
CDR3aa: CASKQQGRTEAFF

v_gene: TRBV18
j_gene: TRBJ2-3
d_gene: TRBD2
abundance: -
CDR3nt: TGTGCCAGCTCAACGTCGCCTAGCGGGAAGACAGATACGCAGTATTTT
CDR3aa: CASSTSPSGKTDTQYF

v_gene: TRBV5-5
j_gene: TRBJ2-1
d_gene: TRBD1
abundance: -
CDR3nt: TGTGCCAGCAGCGGGGGACAGGGGGCTTGGAATGAGCAGTTCTTC
CDR3aa: CASSGGQGAWNEQFF

v_gene: TRBV6-1
j_gene: TRBJ1-5
d_gene: TRBD1
abundance: -
CDR3nt: TGTGCCAGCAGTGCTCGAGGAGGACAGGGGTTGATTCAGCCCCAGCATTTT
CDR3aa: CASSARGGQGLIQPQHF

v_gene: TRBV4-1
j_gene: TRBJ2-7
d_gene: TRBD2
abundance: -
CDR3nt: TGCGCCAGCAGCCAGGTTCCCGGGACTAGCGGATACGAGCAGTACTTC
CDR3aa: CASSQVPGTSGYEQYF

v_gene: TRBV29-1
j_gene: TRBJ1-1
d_gene: -
abundance: -
CDR3nt: TGCAGCGTTCTTGAAATCTTCCAGGGCAGGGAAGCTTTCTTT
CDR3aa: CSVLEIFQGREAFF

v_gene: TRBV28
j_gene: TRBJ2-5
d_gene: TRBD2
abundance: -
CDR3nt: TGTGCCAGCAGTGGTAGCGGGAGCGGAATAGAGACCCAGTACTTC
CDR3aa: CASSGSGSGIETQYF